Following are 30 T cell receptor beta chains from one sample sequenced in a study of blood T cell repertoires in COVID-19. Clones were sequenced by immunoSEQ multiplex PCR, and TCRdb holds only the in-frame ones, with some missing. The sample contains around 100,000 clones, under 85% of which appear only once. The sequenced sample was peripheral blood. Source of these receptors: a human donor in a cohort sampled during active COVID-19.

With respect to this clone: One end of the junction does not line up with germline, which may come from a read error. The V and J genes are TRBV12-5 and TRBJ1-1; TRBD1 aligns across 10 bases. CDR1 and CDR2 (germline): LGHNT, FRNRAP. This CDR3 region has 16 residues. As DNA, the CDR3 is TGTGCTAGTGGTTCACGGACAGGGGGAGTGAACGCTGAAGCTTTCTTT. It translates to CASGSRTGGVNAEAFF.

The table lists this clone with a count of one. The V gene is TRBV11-2, the J gene TRBJ1-2; no clear D. Germline V lookup: CDR1 SGHAT, CDR2 FQNNGV. CDR3 length: 15 residues. The V end was cut by 0 bases, the J end by 4 bases, with 12 bases between. CDR3 nucleotide sequence: TGTGCCAGCAGCTTAGACAGAACCCGGGGCTATGGCTACACCTTC. This sequence encodes CASSLDRTRGYGYTF.

This clone was found a few times. This chain connects TRBV9 to TRBJ2-5; weak D call: TRBD2 (5 bases). Germline CDR1 is SGDLS and CDR2 is YYNGEE. CDR3 length equals 13 residues. Trimming stripped 3 bases from V and 2 bases from J, with 8 bases between. CDR3 DNA sequence: TGTGCCAGCAGCGCGGGGAGACAAGAGACCCAGTACTTC. Its translation: CASSAGRQETQYF.

This chain joins TRBV28 and TRBJ1-5; 8 bases line up with TRBD1. The germline V gene has CDR1 MDHEN and CDR2 SYDVKM. The CDR3 is 18 amino acids. V trimming: 4 bases; J trimming: 3 bases; junction bases outside the gene matches: 14. CDR3 loop: CASSSPGQALANNQPQHF. Written as DNA, the CDR3 is TGTGCCAGCAGTTCTCCGGGACAGGCCCTAGCCAACAATCAGCCCCAGCATTTT.

This clone was observed a single time. The chain carries TRBV28 and TRBJ1-2; TRBD1 aligns across 8 bases. V dropped 3 bases and J dropped 3; count of bases not matched to a gene: 12. CDR1 MDHEN and CDR2 SYDVKM come from the germline V gene. The CDR3 contains 17 residues. CDR3 in amino acids: CASSLSAGQGDYYGYTF. The CDR3 bases are TGTGCCAGCAGTTTGTCCGCAGGACAGGGTGACTACTATGGCTACACCTTC.

This clone was seen once. V is TRBV14 and J is TRBJ2-3; a weak D match, TRBD1 (5 bases). This CDR3 region has 12 residues. Germline CDR1 reads SGHDN; CDR2 reads FVKESK. V shed 5 bases and J shed 14 bases, with 17 bases lying between them. The CDR3 is CASSYSPDIPYF. The CDR3 nucleotides are TGTGCCAGCAGCTACTCACCGGACATACCGTATTTT. Complete variable domain (other parts from reference TRBV14 and TRBJ2-3): EAGVTQFPSHSVIEKGQTVTLRCDPISGHDNLYWYRRVMGKEIKFLLHFVKESKQDESGMPNNRFLAERTGGTYSTLKVQPAELEDSGVYFCASSYSPDIPYFGPGTRLTVL.

The rearrangement links TRBV5-6 to TRBJ2-7, with 10 nucleotides matching TRBD2. V gave up 2 bases and J gave up 2 bases; unmatched junction bases: 10. This CDR3 region has 17 residues. Germline V gives CDR1 SGHDT, CDR2 YYEEEE. The CDR3 bases are TGTGCCAGCAGCTTAGTAAGCAATAGCGGGAGGCCCTACGAGCAGTACTTC. Its translation: CASSLVSNSGRPYEQYF.

The chain combines TRBV29-1 with TRBJ1-1; no clear D gene. Trimming took off 3 bases at V and 4 bases at J, with 21 bases between the two ends. CDR1 is SQVTM and CDR2 is ANQGSEA in the germline V gene. This CDR3 spans 16 amino acids. The CDR3 loop is CSVDRGGGYLSTEAFF. CDR3 nucleotide sequence: TGCAGCGTTGATCGGGGTGGCGGATATTTGAGCACTGAAGCTTTCTTT.

This clone was seen just once. The rearrangement uses TRBV10-3 and TRBJ2-1, with 9 bases matching TRBD2. CDR1 is ENHRY, CDR2 SYGVKD, per germline. The CDR3 runs 16 residues. Germline trimming cut 0 bases from V and 1 base from J; bases unmatched to any gene: 1. The CDR3: CAISESSGRSYNEQFF. The CDR3 DNA follows: TGTGCCATCAGTGAGTCTAGCGGGAGATCCTACAATGAGCAGTTCTTC.

The chain joins TRBV29-1 to TRBJ2-5; 9 nucleotides align to TRBD2. Unmatched junction bases numbered 6, after V lost 8 bases and J lost 5 bases. The CDR3 is made up of 12 amino acids. CDR1 is SQVTM, CDR2 ANQGSEA, per germline. The chain's CDR3 is CSLRAGGETQYF. The CDR3 DNA reads as TGCAGCCTTAGAGCGGGAGGTGAGACCCAGTACTTC.

The CDR3 here is CASSEMRGYQETQYF. CDR3 DNA sequence: TGTGCCAGCAGTGAAATGAGGGGGTACCAAGAGACCCAGTACTTC. The rearrangement joins TRBV25-1 to TRBJ2-5; perhaps TRBD1 as D (6 bases). V dropped 2 bases and J dropped 0 bases, with 10 bases sitting between them. The CDR3 is 15 amino acids. CDR1 is MGHDK and CDR2 is SYGVNS in the germline V gene.

This clone was recorded a few times. This chain uses TRBV7-9 with TRBJ2-7; TRBD2 matches at 7 bases. This CDR3 contains 15 residues. Germline V gives CDR1 SEHNR, CDR2 FQNEAQ (reference sequence). The V and J ends lost 0 bases and 6 bases, in that order; junction bases with no gene match: 8. The CDR3 sequence is CASSLARGRAGEQYF. CDR3 nucleotides: TGTGCCAGCAGCTTAGCGCGTGGGAGGGCCGGCGAGCAGTACTTC.

The rearrangement links TRBV7-9 to TRBJ1-1, with D tentatively TRBD1 (6 bases). The germline CDR1 and CDR2 sequences are SEHNR and FQNEAQ (reference sequence). The CDR3 runs to 14 residues. V was trimmed by 5 bases and J by 5 bases, leaving 15 bases between them. The CDR3: CASSRPLQGTEAFF. The CDR3 nucleotides read TGTGCCAGCAGCCGCCCCCTTCAGGGGACTGAAGCTTTCTTT.

The rearrangement links TRBV9 to TRBJ1-1; maybe TRBD1 (6 bases). V was cut by 2 bases and J by 0 bases, with 14 bases left in between. The germline V gene encodes CDR1 SGDLS and CDR2 YYNGEE. The CDR3 runs to 16 residues. CDR3: CASSVGRGALNTEAFF. The CDR3 nucleotides read TGTGCCAGCAGCGTGGGCCGGGGGGCATTGAACACTGAAGCTTTCTTT.

This CDR3 reads CASSEVLTGEPSTDTQYF. In DNA form, the CDR3 reads TGTGCCAGCAGTGAAGTATTAACAGGGGAACCGAGCACAGATACGCAGTATTTT. The genes are TRBV6-1 and TRBJ2-3; 7 bases agree with TRBD1. CDR3 length: 18 residues. The trim removed 1 base at V and 0 bases at J, leaving 10 bases unmatched. Per germline, CDR1 MNHNS and CDR2 SASEGT.

This clone was observed a few times. This chain uses TRBV19 with TRBJ1-6; the D gene is possibly TRBD1 (6 bases). The CDR3 has 17 amino acids. V was cut by 3 bases and J by 9 bases, with 21 bases left in between. Germline V gene sequence: CDR1 LNHDA, CDR2 SQIVND (reference sequence). CDR3 DNA: TGTGCCAGTAGTATTTTAGCAGGGGTTCGAGGCGGTTCACCCCTCCACTTT. Translated, it gives CASSILAGVRGGSPLHF.

This chain links TRBV6-5 with TRBJ1-1; 7 positions agree with TRBD1. Germline V lookup: CDR1 MNHEY, CDR2 SVGAGI. The V and J ends lost 7 bases and 5 bases, in that order; junction bases with no gene match: 4. This CDR3 contains 12 residues. CDR3 region: CASKQGRTEAFF. CDR3 coding DNA: TGTGCCAGCAAACAGGGGAGAACTGAAGCTTTCTTT.

The rearrangement joins TRBV12-5 to TRBJ2-1, with 11 bases fitting TRBD2. The CDR3 totals 16 residues. Trimming removed 6 bases from V and 0 bases from J; junction bases left unmatched: 4. Germline V gene sequence: CDR1 LGHNT, CDR2 FRNRAP. The CDR3 region has the DNA TGTGCTAGTGGGGCCCTAGCGGGGGGCTCCTACAATGAGCAGTTCTTC. Translating it yields CASGALAGGSYNEQFF.

The genes are TRBV18 and TRBJ2-5; 8 bases are shared with TRBD1. Trimming at V came to 2 bases and at J to 7 bases, leaving 6 bases not matched to a gene. The CDR3 has 14 amino acids. Germline loops: CDR1 KGHSH, CDR2 LQKENI. DNA of the CDR3: TGTGCCAGCTCACCATTCGAGGGACAGGCGACCCAGTACTTC. This sequence encodes CASSPFEGQATQYF.

The rearrangement links TRBV7-9 to TRBJ1-1; no definite D call. The CDR3 runs to 12 residues. V lost 6 bases, J lost 2 bases, and 7 bases lay in between. Germline loops: CDR1 SEHNR, CDR2 FQNEAQ (reference sequence). The CDR3 here is CASRTTNTEAFF. The DNA for the CDR3 is TGTGCCAGCAGAACTACCAACACTGAAGCTTTCTTT.

CDR3 loop: CASIELADNEQFF. In nucleotides, the CDR3 is TGTGCCAGCATAGAACTAGCGGACAATGAGCAGTTCTTC. The chain employs TRBV2 and TRBJ2-1, with TRBD2 matching 8 bases. The CDR3 is 13 amino acids. Looked up from germline, CDR1 is SNHLY and CDR2 is FYNNEI. After removal of 7 bases from V and 5 bases from J, the junction contained 4 bases not matched to a gene.

This clone has just a few counts. The V gene is TRBV12-3 or TRBV12-4, the J gene TRBJ2-1, with D maybe TRBD2 (6 bases). The ends were cut back, 5 bases at V and 8 bases at J, with 13 bases in the middle. CDR3 length equals 13 residues. For the CDR3, the DNA is TGTGCCAGCAGTACCGGGGGAACCCATGAGCAGTTCTTC. As protein: CASSTGGTHEQFF.

This chain links TRBV6-1 with TRBJ1-2, with D tentatively TRBD1 (5 bases). Between the trimmed V and J ends, which lost 7 bases and 8 bases, there was a span of 20 bases. This CDR3 contains 14 residues. CDR1 is MNHNS and CDR2 is SASEGT in the germline V gene. CDR3 loop: CASTPGSGGWGYTF. The CDR3 coding sequence is TGTGCCAGCACCCCCGGGTCGGGGGGGTGGGGCTACACCTTC.

This chain links TRBV18 with TRBJ2-2, with a tentative D call TRBD1 (6 bases). This CDR3 comprises 15 residues. Trimming took 6 bases from V and 0 from J, leaving 11 bases between them. Germline assignment: CDR1 KGHSH and CDR2 LQKENI. As DNA, the CDR3 is TGTGCCAGCTCTTATGGGACAACGAACACCGGGGAGCTGTTTTTT. It is translated as CASSYGTTNTGELFF.

The chain links TRBV5-1 to TRBJ1-1, with D tentatively TRBD1 (6 bases). The germline CDR1 and CDR2 sequences are SGHRS and YFSETQ. This CDR3 has 15 residues. V dropped 1 base and J dropped 1 base, with 11 bases sitting between them. The CDR3 spells CASSLSTGRNTEAFF. The CDR3 nucleotides read TGCGCCAGCAGCTTGTCGACAGGCCGGAACACTGAAGCTTTCTTT.

The V gene is TRBV18, the J gene TRBJ1-3; D is unresolved. Germline CDR1 is KGHSH and CDR2 is LQKENI. Between the trimmed V and J ends, which lost 2 bases and 4 bases, there was a span of 12 bases. CDR3 length: 15 residues. The CDR3 sequence is CASSPLGSTGNTIYF. CDR3 nucleotides: TGTGCCAGCTCACCATTGGGCAGTACCGGAAACACCATATATTTT.

Here the CDR3 DNA reads TGTGCCGCAAAACGGACAGGGCTAAATACGCAGTATTTT. Its protein is CAAKRTGLNTQYF. The V and J genes are TRBV2 and TRBJ2-3; 8 nucleotides line up with TRBD1. Trimming cost V 11 bases and J 7 bases; bases outside gene matches: 11. Germline V gives CDR1 SNHLY, CDR2 FYNNEI. This CDR3 comprises 13 residues.

The CDR3 protein is CASSAYGQGMEKLFF. The CDR3 DNA sequence: TGCGCCAGCAGCGCCTACGGACAGGGAATGGAAAAACTGTTTTTT. The chain links TRBV5-1 to TRBJ1-4; 8 bases line up with TRBD1. The ends lost 4 bases at V and 8 bases at J; junction bases unmatched: 10. Germline-derived CDR1 and CDR2 are SGHRS and YFSETQ. The CDR3 contains 15 residues.

V usage is TRBV4-1 and J usage is TRBJ2-7; 7 positions agree with TRBD2. The V segment lost 0 bases and the J segment 4 bases; nucleotides outside the gene matches: 12. The CDR3 is made up of 17 amino acids. CDR1 is MGHRA, CDR2 YSYEKL, per germline. CDR3 protein: CASSQEGGTNSIYEQYF. The CDR3 DNA sequence: TGCGCCAGCAGCCAAGAAGGCGGGACTAACAGTATTTACGAGCAGTACTTC.

This sequence joins TRBV11-3 and TRBJ2-1, with 11 bases lining up with TRBD2. Germline V gene data show CDR1 as SGHNT and CDR2 as YENEEA. V trimming: 5 bases; J trimming: 5 bases; junction bases outside the gene matches: 5. This CDR3 is built from 15 residues. The chain's CDR3 is CASSQTSGAHNEQFF. DNA of the CDR3: TGTGCCAGCAGCCAGACTAGCGGGGCCCACAATGAGCAGTTCTTC.